The 25 T cell receptor beta chains given below trace back to one sample, sequenced in a study of blood T cell repertoires in COVID-19. Assay used: immunoSEQ multiplex PCR; TCRdb lists only in-frame clones, some missing. This table holds 100,000 to 150,000 clones, more than 85% found once. Sequenced input: peripheral blood. The receptor source for this set is a man over 45 with COVID-19, enrolled during active disease.

The gene calls are TRBV4-3 and TRBJ2-7; TRBD2 aligns across 10 bases. J lost 3 bases, V lost 0 bases, and 17 bases had no gene match. The CDR3 consists of 20 residues. Germline V gives CDR1 LGHNA, CDR2 YSLEER. The DNA for the CDR3 is TGCGCCAGCAGCCAAGAAGTCGTCCGGACTAGCGGTCCAATAGGCTACGAGCAGTACTTC. Translated, it gives CASSQEVVRTSGPIGYEQYF.

The chain is built from TRBV9 and TRBJ2-7; D is undetermined. Trimming cost V 3 bases and J 4 bases, with 5 bases left between them. The germline CDR1 and CDR2 sequences are SGDLS and YYNGEE. The CDR3 runs 11 residues. The CDR3 loop reads CASSGEYEQYV. The CDR3 coding sequence is TGTGCCAGCAGCGGAGAATACGAGCAGTACGTC.

This sequence joins TRBV11-2 and TRBJ2-2, with TRBD2 identical over 7 bases. J gave up 3 bases and V 3 bases, and 4 bases lay outside the gene matches. The CDR3 runs to 15 residues. Germline-derived CDR1 and CDR2 are SGHAT and FQNNGV. The CDR3 here is CASSLSGAYTGELFF. CDR3 nucleotide sequence: TGTGCCAGCAGCTTGAGCGGGGCTTACACCGGGGAGCTGTTTTTT. The full variable domain, rest sourced from reference TRBV11-2 and TRBJ2-2, is EAGVAQSPRYKIIEKRQSVAFWCNPISGHATLYWYQQILGQGPKLLIQFQNNGVVDDSQLPKDRFSAERLKGVDSTLKIQPAKLEDSAVYLCASSLSGAYTGELFFGEGSRLTVL.

This chain joins TRBV5-1 and TRBJ2-1; 9 bases agree with TRBD2. The CDR3 is made up of 17 amino acids. Looked up from germline, CDR1 is SGHRS and CDR2 is YFSETQ. V lost 0 bases, J lost 2 bases, and 6 bases stayed unmatched. The CDR3 DNA reads as TGCGCCAGCAGCTTGGCGTCCTCTAGCGGGACCTACAATGAGCAGTTCTTC. Translation gives CASSLASSSGTYNEQFF.

The chain employs TRBV28 and TRBJ1-5, with a weak D call TRBD1 (6 bases). Germline CDR1 is MDHEN and CDR2 is SYDVKM. The CDR3 is 15 residues long. The V gene lost 5 bases and the J gene lost 6 bases, with 17 bases spanning the gap. CDR3 amino acids: CASSLPGQSSQPQHF. The CDR3 DNA sequence: TGTGCCAGCAGTCTACCGGGACAATCAAGTCAGCCCCAGCATTTT.

V and J are TRBV4-1 and TRBJ2-5; 7 nucleotides line up with TRBD1. Germline V gene lookup returns CDR1 MGHRA and CDR2 YSYEKL. The trim removed 2 bases at V and 0 bases at J, leaving 9 bases unmatched. CDR3 size: 17 residues. The CDR3 reads CASSQSTGRKNQETQYF. The CDR3 nucleotides read TGCGCCAGCAGCCAATCGACAGGGAGAAAGAACCAAGAGACCCAGTACTTC.

The genes are TRBV2 and TRBJ1-1, with 7 bases aligning to TRBD1. This CDR3 contains 14 residues. The V gene end was trimmed by 10 bases and the J gene end by 3 bases; junction bases not matched to a gene: 11. Germline values: CDR1 SNHLY, CDR2 FYNNEI. CDR3 nucleotides: TGTGCCATCGACAGGGTTGATTCAGACACTGAAGCTTTCTTT. Its protein product is CAIDRVDSDTEAFF.

This chain uses TRBV6-1 with TRBJ2-7, with a tentative D call TRBD2 (5 bases). This CDR3 is built from 16 residues. Germline lookup yields CDR1 MNHNS and CDR2 SASEGT. The CDR3 loop is CASTEFWASLKYEQYV. CDR3 coding DNA: TGTGCCAGCACTGAATTTTGGGCTAGCCTCAAATACGAGCAGTACGTC.

This rearrangement joins TRBV19 to TRBJ2-1; 7 positions match TRBD2. The length of the CDR3 is 14 residues. The germline V gene has CDR1 LNHDA and CDR2 SQIVND (reference sequence). Trimming at V came to 3 bases and at J to 7 bases, leaving 6 bases not matched to a gene. CDR3 amino acids: CASSMGGGKNEQFF. CDR3 sequence (DNA): TGTGCCAGTAGTATGGGCGGGGGAAAAAATGAGCAGTTCTTC.

The chain uses TRBV29-1 and TRBJ2-1; 8 bases map to TRBD1. Germline loops: CDR1 SQVTM, CDR2 ANQGSEA. J gave up 7 bases and V 8 bases, and 7 bases lay outside the gene matches. The CDR3 spans 12 residues. The CDR3 loop is CSSHRGSNEQFF. The CDR3 DNA reads as TGCAGCTCCCACAGGGGGAGTAATGAGCAGTTCTTC.

The chain couples TRBV7-9 to TRBJ1-6; perhaps TRBD1 as D (6 bases). V was trimmed by 5 bases and J by 8 bases, leaving 10 bases between them. This CDR3 is built from 13 residues. Germline loops: CDR1 SEHNR, CDR2 FQNEAQ (reference sequence). The CDR3 DNA reads as TGTGCCAGCAGCCCTTGGACAGATTCACCCCTCCACTTT. Protein sequence: CASSPWTDSPLHF.

The chain is built from TRBV6-1 and TRBJ2-7; D is perhaps TRBD1 (5 bases). This CDR3 is 17 amino acids long. Trimming shortened V by 3 bases and J by 2 bases, and 20 bases separated the two germline ends. The germline V gene encodes CDR1 MNHNS and CDR2 SASEGT. The CDR3: CASSDPRQGTFTYEQYF. The CDR3 bases are TGTGCCAGCAGTGACCCCCGCCAGGGCACATTCACCTACGAGCAGTACTTC.

J is TRBJ2-7 and V is TRBV6-5; TRBD1 might be the D (6 bases). The CDR3 totals 12 residues. Germline V gene lookup returns CDR1 MNHEY and CDR2 SVGAGI. V lost 7 bases and J lost 4, with 11 bases in between. The DNA of the CDR3 is TGTGCCAGCACTACGGACAGATACGAGCAGTACGTC. This codes for CASTTDRYEQYV.

The gene calls are TRBV10-3 and TRBJ1-6, with D maybe TRBD1 (5 bases). Germline V lookup: CDR1 ENHRY, CDR2 SYGVKD. The CDR3 sequence is 14 residues long. V lost 3 bases and J 5 bases, leaving 8 bases between the germline ends. This chain's CDR3 is CAISDRANNSPLHF. The CDR3 coding sequence is TGTGCCATCAGTGACAGGGCGAATAATTCACCCCTCCACTTT.

This clone was detected only once. J is TRBJ2-5 and V is TRBV7-2, with TRBD1 as a possible D gene (5 bases). CDR1 is SGHTA, CDR2 FQGNSA, per germline. The V end lost 7 bases, the J end lost 5 bases, and 20 bases lay between the germline ends. This CDR3 has 15 amino acids. This CDR3 is CASTSSGQGLETQYF. CDR3 nucleotides: TGTGCCAGCACCTCATCAGGACAAGGTTTGGAGACCCAGTACTTC.

The chain is built from TRBV5-4 and TRBJ1-2, with 7 bases fitting TRBD1. The CDR3 covers 12 residues. Per germline, CDR1 SGHNT and CDR2 YYREEE (reference sequence). V lost 8 bases and J lost 8; bases outside the gene matches: 9. The CDR3 nucleotides read TGTGCCAGTTTGGACAGGCCAGGGGGCTACACCTTC. Protein: CASLDRPGGYTF.

The V and J genes are TRBV7-9 and TRBJ1-2; D gene unclear. This CDR3 is 12 amino acids long. Germline V gene data show CDR1 as SEHNR and CDR2 as FQNEAQ (reference sequence). The ends were cut back, 2 bases at V and 8 bases at J, with 9 bases in the middle. The CDR3 reads CASSLTGGGYTF. The CDR3 region has the DNA TGTGCCAGCAGCTTAACGGGTGGAGGCTACACCTTC.

The count of this clone is one. The rearrangement joins TRBV5-4 to TRBJ2-1, with a tentative D call TRBD2 (5 bases). Trimming took off 1 base at V and 3 bases at J, with 11 bases between the two ends. The CDR3 is 15 residues long. Germline V gene data show CDR1 as SGHNT and CDR2 as YYREEE (reference sequence). The CDR3 protein is CASSLSLEGYNEQFF. For the CDR3, the DNA is TGTGCCAGCAGCTTGTCACTAGAGGGCTACAATGAGCAGTTCTTC. The full variable domain, its missing parts supplied by reference TRBV5-4 and TRBJ2-1, is ETGVTQSPTHLIKTRGQQVTLRCSSQSGHNTVSWYQQALGQGPQFIFQYYREEENGRGNFPPRFSGLQFPNYSSELNVNALELDDSALYLCASSLSLEGYNEQFFGPGTRLTVL.

This rearrangement joins TRBV11-2 to TRBJ2-5, with D perhaps TRBD2 (5 bases). The ends were cut back, 0 bases at V and 5 bases at J, with 13 bases in the middle. Germline CDR1 SGHAT, CDR2 FQNNGV. CDR3 size: 15 residues. The DNA of the CDR3 is TGTGCCAGCAGCTTAGAAAACGCGGGTCGGGAGACCCAGTACTTC. It is translated as CASSLENAGRETQYF.

The chain links TRBV7-2 to TRBJ1-4, with D uncertain. There are 16 residues in the CDR3. Between the trimmed V and J ends, which lost 4 bases and 4 bases, there was a span of 16 bases. Germline CDR1 is SGHTA and CDR2 is FQGNSA. CDR3 loop: CASSSRRVADNEKLFF. In nucleotides, the CDR3 is TGTGCCAGCAGCTCCCGGCGGGTGGCAGATAATGAAAAACTGTTTTTT.

The chain links TRBV5-5 to TRBJ2-7; possible D gene TRBD2, 5 bases. The CDR3 runs to 13 residues. Germline-derived CDR1 and CDR2 are SGHKS and YYEKEE (reference sequence). V was cut by 0 bases and J by 5 bases, with 9 bases left in between. In DNA form, the CDR3 reads TGTGCCAGCAGCTTGGAGAGAGGGAACGAGCAGTACGTC. This encodes CASSLERGNEQYV.

The chain combines TRBV29-1 with TRBJ2-1; 9 bases map to TRBD1. CDR3 length: 13 amino acids. Looked up from germline, CDR1 is SQVTM and CDR2 is ANQGSEA. Germline trimming cut 8 bases from V and 7 bases from J; bases unmatched to any gene: 9. The CDR3 spells CSTDGTGSNEQFF. CDR3 bases: TGCAGCACGGACGGGACAGGGTCTAATGAGCAGTTCTTC.

This rearrangement joins TRBV25-1 to TRBJ2-1; 10 nucleotides agree with TRBD1. With 3 bases clipped from V and 7 bases from J, the junction kept 9 bases outside the gene matches. The CDR3 is 16 amino acids. Looked up from germline, CDR1 is MGHDK and CDR2 is SYGVNS. The CDR3 nucleotides read TGTGCCAGCAGTGAGGTAGGGACAGGGGCGGGTAATGAGCAGTTCTTC. Translating it yields CASSEVGTGAGNEQFF.

This chain links TRBV4-3 with TRBJ2-7; D perhaps matches TRBD1 (6 bases). Germline V gene lookup returns CDR1 LGHNA and CDR2 YSLEER. The ends were cut back, 0 bases at V and 2 bases at J, with 8 bases in the middle. There are 14 residues in the CDR3. CDR3 region: CASSQDQGPYEQYF. As DNA, the CDR3 is TGCGCCAGCAGCCAAGACCAGGGGCCCTACGAGCAGTACTTC.

The rearrangement joins TRBV11-1 to TRBJ2-2; 10 bases fit TRBD2. V gave up 3 bases and J gave up 7 bases; unmatched junction bases: 8. The CDR3 runs 16 residues. The germline gives CDR1 SGHAT, CDR2 FQDESV (reference sequence). CDR3 in amino acids: CASSLGLAGVGGELFF. CDR3 bases: TGTGCCAGCAGCTTGGGGCTAGCGGGAGTTGGCGGGGAGCTGTTTTTT.